This passage covers 2 T cell receptor beta chains from one sample sequenced in a study of blood T cell repertoires in COVID-19. TCRdb's copy holds only in-frame clones and misses some; the assay was immunoSEQ multiplex PCR. The sample yields roughly 240,000 clones, roughly 85% seen once. The specimen was peripheral blood. The source is a man aged 45-60 years with COVID-19, enrolled during active disease.

V gene TRBV3-1 (or the pseudogene TRBV3-2) combines with J gene TRBJ1-1; D not resolved. The CDR3 has 13 residues. From germline, CDR1 is LGHDT and CDR2 YNNKEL (reference sequence). Trimming removed 5 bases at V and 6 bases at J, with 13 bases between. Here the CDR3 DNA reads TGTGCCAGCAGCTCGGACCTGGAGGCTGAAGCTTTCTTT. Translated: CASSSDLEAEAFF.

This clone was recorded once. This sequence joins TRBV9 and TRBJ1-2; 10 bases match TRBD1. The V segment lost 3 bases and the J segment 7 bases; nucleotides outside the gene matches: 9. Germline CDR1 reads SGDLS; CDR2 reads YYNGEE. CDR3 length: 15 amino acids. CDR3 sequence: CASSASTGGGRGYTF. The CDR3 nucleotides read TGTGCCAGCAGCGCTTCGACAGGGGGCGGACGTGGCTACACCTTC. Full variable domain (outside the CDR3, taken from reference TRBV9 and TRBJ1-2): DSGVTQTPKHLITATGQRVTLRCSPRSGDLSVYWYQQSLDQGLQFLIQYYNGEERAKGNILERFSAQQFPDLHSELNLSSLELGDSALYFCASSASTGGGRGYTFGSGTRLTVV.